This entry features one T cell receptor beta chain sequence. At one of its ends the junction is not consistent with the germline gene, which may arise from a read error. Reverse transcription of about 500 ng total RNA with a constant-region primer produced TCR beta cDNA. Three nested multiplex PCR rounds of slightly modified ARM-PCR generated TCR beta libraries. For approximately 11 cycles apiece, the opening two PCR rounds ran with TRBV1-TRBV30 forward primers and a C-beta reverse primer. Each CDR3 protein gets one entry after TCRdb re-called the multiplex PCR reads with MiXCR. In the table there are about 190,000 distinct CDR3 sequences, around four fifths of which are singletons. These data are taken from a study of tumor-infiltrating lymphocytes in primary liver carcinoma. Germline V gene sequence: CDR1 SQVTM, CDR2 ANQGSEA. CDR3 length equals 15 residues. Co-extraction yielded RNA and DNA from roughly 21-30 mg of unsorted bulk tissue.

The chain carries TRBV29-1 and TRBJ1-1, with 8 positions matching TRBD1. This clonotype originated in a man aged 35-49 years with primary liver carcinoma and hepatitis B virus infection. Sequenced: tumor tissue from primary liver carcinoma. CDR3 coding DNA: TGCAGCATTGCAGGGGGCTGTGGGATGAACACTGAAGCTTTATTT. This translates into CSIAGGCGMNTEALF.